This T cell receptor beta chain was recorded in a study of OX40 agonist ivuxolimab in advanced cancers. Study details: At 0.01 to 10 mg/kg, ivuxolimab was administered intravenously to patients every 2 weeks. Whole-study results and caveats: Some nonresponders additionally presented with little normalized T-cell clonal expansion.

This clone appeared a single time. Its target is not known. The junction had 2 bases not matched to a gene; V was cut back by 2 bases and J by 0 bases. Germline CDR1 and CDR2: MNHNY and SVGAGI (reference sequence). The CDR3 contains 16 residues. Generated by immunoSEQ multiplex PCR, the TCRdb table keeps only in-frame clones and is missing some. The sample lists about 69,000 clones, 80% to 90% occurring once. Sample: CD4+ or CD8+ T cells sorted from blood, taken in a trial of the OX40 agonist ivuxolimab. The chain combines TRBV6-6 with TRBJ1-5, with 9 bases identical to TRBD1. This TCR came from an adult with an advanced solid tumor such as melanoma, head and neck, liver or kidney cancer. The CDR3 region has the DNA TGTGCCAGCAGTTACCAGACAGGGGGTAGCAATCAGCCCCAGCATTTT. This translates into CASSYQTGGSNQPQHF.